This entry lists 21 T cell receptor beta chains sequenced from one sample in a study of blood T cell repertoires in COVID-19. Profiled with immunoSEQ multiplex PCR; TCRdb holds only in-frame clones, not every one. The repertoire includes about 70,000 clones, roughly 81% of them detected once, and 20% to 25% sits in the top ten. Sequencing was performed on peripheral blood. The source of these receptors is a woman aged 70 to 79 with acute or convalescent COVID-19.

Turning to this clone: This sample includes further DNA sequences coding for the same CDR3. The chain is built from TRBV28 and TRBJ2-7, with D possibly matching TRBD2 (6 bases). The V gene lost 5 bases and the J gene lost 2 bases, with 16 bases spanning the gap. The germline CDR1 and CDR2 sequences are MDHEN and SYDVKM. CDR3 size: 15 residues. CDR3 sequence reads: CASSLPGTGAYEQYF. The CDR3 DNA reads TGTGCCAGCAGTCTCCCCGGGACTGGCGCCTACGAGCAGTACTTC.

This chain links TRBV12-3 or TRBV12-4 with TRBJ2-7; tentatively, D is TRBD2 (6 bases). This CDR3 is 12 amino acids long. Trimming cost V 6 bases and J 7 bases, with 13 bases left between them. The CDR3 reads CASRIRRGEQYF. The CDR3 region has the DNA TGTGCCAGCAGGATCCGACGGGGGGAGCAGTACTTC.

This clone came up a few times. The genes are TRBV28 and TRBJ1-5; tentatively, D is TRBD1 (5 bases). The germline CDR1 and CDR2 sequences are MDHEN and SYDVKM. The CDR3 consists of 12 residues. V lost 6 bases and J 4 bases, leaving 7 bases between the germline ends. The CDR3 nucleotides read TGTGCCAGCAGACCAGGGAATCAGCCCCAGCATTTT. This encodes CASRPGNQPQHF.

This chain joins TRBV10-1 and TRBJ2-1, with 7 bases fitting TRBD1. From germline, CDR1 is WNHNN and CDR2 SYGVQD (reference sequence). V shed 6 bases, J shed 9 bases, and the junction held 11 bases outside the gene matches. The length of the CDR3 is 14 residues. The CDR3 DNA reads TGCGCCAGCAGCCCCGGGACAGCCTTAGGTGAGCAGTTCTTC. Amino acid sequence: CASSPGTALGEQFF.

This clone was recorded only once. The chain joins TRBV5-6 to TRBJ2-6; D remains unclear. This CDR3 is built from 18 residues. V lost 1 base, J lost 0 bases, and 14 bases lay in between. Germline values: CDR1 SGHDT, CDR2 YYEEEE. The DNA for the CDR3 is TGTGCCAGCAGCTTGCGAGGTGTCGGCCACTCTGGGGCCAACGTCCTGACTTTC. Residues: CASSLRGVGHSGANVLTF.

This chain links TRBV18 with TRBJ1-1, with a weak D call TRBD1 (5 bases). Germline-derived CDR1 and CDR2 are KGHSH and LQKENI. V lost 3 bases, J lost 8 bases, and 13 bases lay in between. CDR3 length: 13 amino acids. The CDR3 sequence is CASSPQGGIEAFF. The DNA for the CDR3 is TGTGCCAGCTCACCCCAGGGAGGGATCGAAGCTTTCTTT.

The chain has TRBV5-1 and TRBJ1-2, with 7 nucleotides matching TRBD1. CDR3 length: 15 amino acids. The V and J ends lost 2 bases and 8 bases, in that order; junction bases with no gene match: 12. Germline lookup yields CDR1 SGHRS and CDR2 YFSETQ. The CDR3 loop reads CASSLEGARGGGYTF. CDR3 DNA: TGCGCCAGCAGCTTAGAGGGGGCCCGGGGTGGCGGCTACACCTTC.

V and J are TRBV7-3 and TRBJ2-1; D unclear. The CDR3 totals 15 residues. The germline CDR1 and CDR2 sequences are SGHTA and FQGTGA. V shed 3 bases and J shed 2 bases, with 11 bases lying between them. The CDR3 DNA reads TGTGCCAGCAGCTTGGGCTCTTCGGCCTACAATGAGCAGTTCTTC. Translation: CASSLGSSAYNEQFF.

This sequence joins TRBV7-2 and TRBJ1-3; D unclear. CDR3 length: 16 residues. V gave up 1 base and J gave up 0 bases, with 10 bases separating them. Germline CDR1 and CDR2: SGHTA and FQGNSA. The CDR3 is CASSLGVGSSGNTIYF. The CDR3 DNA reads TGTGCCAGCAGCTTAGGGGTTGGGAGCTCTGGAAACACCATATATTTT.

The CDR3 region has the DNA TGTGCCAGCAGCCGAGGCGGGACAGGGGGCAACGAGCAGTACTTC. Amino acid sequence: CASSRGGTGGNEQYF. The chain employs TRBV27 and TRBJ2-7, with 12 bases fitting TRBD1. V shed 6 bases, J shed 5 bases, and the junction held 8 bases outside the gene matches. Germline CDR1 MNHEY, CDR2 SMNVEV (reference sequence). The CDR3 runs 15 residues.

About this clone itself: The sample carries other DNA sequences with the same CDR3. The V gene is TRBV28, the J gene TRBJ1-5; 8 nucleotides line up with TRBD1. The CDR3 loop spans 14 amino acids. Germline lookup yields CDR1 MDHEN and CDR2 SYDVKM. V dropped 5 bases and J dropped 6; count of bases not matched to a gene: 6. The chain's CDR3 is CASSPGQGGQPQHF. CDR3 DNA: TGTGCCAGCAGTCCCGGACAGGGTGGTCAGCCCCAGCATTTT. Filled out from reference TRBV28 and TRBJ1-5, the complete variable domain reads DVKVTQSSRYLVKRTGEKVFLECVQDMDHENMFWYRQDPGLGLRLIYFSYDVKMKEKGDIPEGYSVSREKKERFSLILESASTNQTSMYLCASSPGQGGQPQHFGDGTRLSIL.

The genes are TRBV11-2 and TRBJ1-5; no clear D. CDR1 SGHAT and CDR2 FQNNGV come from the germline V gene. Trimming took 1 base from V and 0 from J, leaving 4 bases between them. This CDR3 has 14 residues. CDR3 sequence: CASSLAGSNQPQHF. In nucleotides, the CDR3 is TGTGCCAGCAGCTTAGCCGGTAGCAATCAGCCCCAGCATTTT. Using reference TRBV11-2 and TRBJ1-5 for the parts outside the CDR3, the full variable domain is EAGVAQSPRYKIIEKRQSVAFWCNPISGHATLYWYQQILGQGPKLLIQFQNNGVVDDSQLPKDRFSAERLKGVDSTLKIQPAKLEDSAVYLCASSLAGSNQPQHFGDGTRLSIL.

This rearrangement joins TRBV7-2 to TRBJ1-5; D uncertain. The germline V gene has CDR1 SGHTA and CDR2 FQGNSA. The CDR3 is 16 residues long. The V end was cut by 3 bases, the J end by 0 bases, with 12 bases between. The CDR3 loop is CASSFSSGHSNQPQHF. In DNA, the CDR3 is TGTGCCAGCAGCTTTTCGAGCGGGCATAGCAATCAGCCCCAGCATTTT.

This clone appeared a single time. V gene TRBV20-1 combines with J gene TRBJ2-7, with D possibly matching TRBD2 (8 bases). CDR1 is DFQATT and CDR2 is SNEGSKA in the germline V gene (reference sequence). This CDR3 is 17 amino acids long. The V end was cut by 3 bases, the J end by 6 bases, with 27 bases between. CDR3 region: CSASPPGGLVFRGEQYF. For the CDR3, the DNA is TGCAGTGCTAGTCCCCCAGGGGGACTAGTCTTCAGAGGCGAGCAGTACTTC.

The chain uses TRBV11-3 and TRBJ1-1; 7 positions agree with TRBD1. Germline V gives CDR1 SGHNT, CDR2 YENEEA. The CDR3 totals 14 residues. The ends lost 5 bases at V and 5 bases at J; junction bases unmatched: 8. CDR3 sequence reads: CASSPRQGGTEAFF. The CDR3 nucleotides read TGTGCCAGCAGCCCCCGACAGGGTGGAACTGAAGCTTTCTTT.

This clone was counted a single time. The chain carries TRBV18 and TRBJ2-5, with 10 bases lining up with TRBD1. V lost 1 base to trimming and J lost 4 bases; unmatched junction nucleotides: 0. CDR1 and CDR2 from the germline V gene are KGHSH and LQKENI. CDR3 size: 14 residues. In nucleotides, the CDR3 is TGTGCCAGCTCACCACGGACAGGGGGAGAGACCCAGTACTTC. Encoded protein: CASSPRTGGETQYF.

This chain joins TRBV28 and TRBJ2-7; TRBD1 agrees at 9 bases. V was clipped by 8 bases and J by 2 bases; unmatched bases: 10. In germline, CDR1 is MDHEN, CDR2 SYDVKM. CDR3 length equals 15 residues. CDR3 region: CASGSAGTGPYEQYF. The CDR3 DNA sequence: TGTGCCAGCGGCTCGGCGGGGACAGGGCCCTACGAGCAGTACTTC.

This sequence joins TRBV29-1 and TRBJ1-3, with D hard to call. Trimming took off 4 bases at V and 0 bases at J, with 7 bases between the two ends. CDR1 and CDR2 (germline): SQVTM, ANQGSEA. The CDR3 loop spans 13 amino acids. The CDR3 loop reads CSVVTASGNTIYF. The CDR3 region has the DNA TGCAGCGTTGTTACAGCCTCTGGAAACACCATATATTTT. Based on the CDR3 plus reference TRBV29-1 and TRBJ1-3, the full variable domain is SAVISQKPSRDICQRGTSLTIQCQVDSQVTMMFWYRQQPGQSLTLIATANQGSEATYESGFVIDKFPISRPNLTFSTLTVSNMSPEDSSIYLCSVVTASGNTIYFGEGSWLTVV.

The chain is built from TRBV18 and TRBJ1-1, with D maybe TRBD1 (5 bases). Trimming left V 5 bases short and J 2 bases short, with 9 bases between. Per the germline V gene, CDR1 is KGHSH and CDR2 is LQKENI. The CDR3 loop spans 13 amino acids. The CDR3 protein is CASSTGLNTEAFF. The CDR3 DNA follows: TGTGCCAGCTCAACAGGTCTTAACACTGAAGCTTTCTTT. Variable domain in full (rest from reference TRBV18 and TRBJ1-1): NAGVMQNPRHLVRRRGQEARLRCSPMKGHSHVYWYRQLPEEGLKFMVYLQKENIIDESGMPKERFSAEFPKEGPSILRIQQVVRGDSAAYFCASSTGLNTEAFFGQGTRLTVV.

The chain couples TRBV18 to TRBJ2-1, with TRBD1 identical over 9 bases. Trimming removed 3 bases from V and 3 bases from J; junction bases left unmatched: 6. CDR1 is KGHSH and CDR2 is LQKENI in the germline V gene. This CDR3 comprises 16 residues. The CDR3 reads CASSPPGTGSYNEQFF. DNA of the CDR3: TGTGCCAGCTCACCTCCCGGGACAGGGAGCTACAATGAGCAGTTCTTC. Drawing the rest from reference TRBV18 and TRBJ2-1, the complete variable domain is NAGVMQNPRHLVRRRGQEARLRCSPMKGHSHVYWYRQLPEEGLKFMVYLQKENIIDESGMPKERFSAEFPKEGPSILRIQQVVRGDSAAYFCASSPPGTGSYNEQFFGPGTRLTVL.

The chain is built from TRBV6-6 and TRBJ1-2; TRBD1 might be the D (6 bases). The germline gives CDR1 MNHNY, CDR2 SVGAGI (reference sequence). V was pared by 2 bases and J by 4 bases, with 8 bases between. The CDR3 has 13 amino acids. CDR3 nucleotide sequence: TGTGCCAGCAGTTACAGGGGGTTCTATGGCTACACCTTC. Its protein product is CASSYRGFYGYTF.